These 26 T cell receptor beta chains originate from one sample sequenced in a study of beta chain features in type 1 diabetes. TCRB transcripts that were expressed got sequenced, as all of the isolated RNA had been reverse transcribed. TCRdb keeps only in-frame clones here, not all; method: immunoSEQ multiplex PCR. The sample lists about 340,000 clones; 6.5% to 10% were seen once. The sequenced sample consisted of central memory CD4+ T cells from blood. All receptors derive from a woman aged 18-29 years in good health.

This clone has more than one count but fewer than ten. The genes are TRBV2 and TRBJ2-7, with 9 positions matching TRBD1. V trimming: 7 bases; J trimming: 6 bases; junction bases outside the gene matches: 13. This CDR3 comprises 15 residues. Looked up from germline, CDR1 is SNHLY and CDR2 is FYNNEI. CDR3 region: CASNERTGVTGEQYF. The DNA of the CDR3 is TGTGCCAGCAACGAGAGGACAGGGGTAACAGGCGAGCAGTACTTC.

This clone showed up just a few times. The V call is TRBV25-1, the J call TRBJ2-3, with 8 positions matching TRBD2. This CDR3 is built from 14 residues. The J segment lost 4 bases and the V segment lost 6 bases, leaving 6 bases of the junction unmatched. In germline, CDR1 is MGHDK, CDR2 SYGVNS. The CDR3 loop reads CASSSPAGADTQYF. The CDR3, as DNA: TGTGCCAGCAGCTCCCCAGCGGGAGCAGATACGCAGTATTTT.

This clone showed up just a few times. This chain uses TRBV25-1 with TRBJ1-2; a possible D gene is TRBD1 (5 bases). This CDR3 spans 14 amino acids. V was clipped by 4 bases and J by 4 bases, with 13 bases between them. CDR1 is MGHDK, CDR2 SYGVNS, per germline. For the CDR3, the DNA is TGTGCCAGCAGTGCCCTGGGACGGGCCTATGGCTACACCTTC. Its translation is CASSALGRAYGYTF.

The rearrangement links TRBV5-1 to TRBJ1-2, with 7 nucleotides matching TRBD1. The germline V gene has CDR1 SGHRS and CDR2 YFSETQ. V gave up 3 bases and J gave up 6 bases; unmatched junction bases: 11. The CDR3 sequence is 15 residues long. The CDR3 nucleotides are TGCGCCAGCAGCTCCAGGGGGGAGCAAACCAATGGCTACACCTTC. It codes for CASSSRGEQTNGYTF.

This clone occurred a few times. This sequence joins TRBV7-9 and TRBJ2-7; D gene ambiguous. V dropped 5 bases and J dropped 4 bases, with 6 bases sitting between them. The CDR3 has 11 amino acids. Germline V gene lookup returns CDR1 SEHNR and CDR2 FQNEAQ (reference sequence). The CDR3 region is CASSDRYEQYF. CDR3 in DNA: TGTGCCAGCAGCGATCGGTACGAGCAGTACTTC.

This clone has a count of ten or more. CDR3 in DNA: TGTGCCAGCAGCCCGGGACAAGGAAACACCATATATTTT. Encoded protein: CASSPGQGNTIYF. The chain links TRBV7-2 to TRBJ1-3; D is possibly TRBD1 (6 bases). The CDR3 consists of 13 residues. V was cut by 5 bases and J by 4 bases, with 9 bases left in between. In germline, CDR1 is SGHTA, CDR2 FQGNSA.

This chain connects TRBV29-1 to TRBJ1-2, with TRBD1 as a possible D gene (6 bases). The CDR3 sequence is 12 residues long. In germline, CDR1 is SQVTM, CDR2 ANQGSEA. Trimming pared 5 bases from V and 7 bases from J, leaving 14 bases between. Here the CDR3 DNA reads TGCAGCGTTATTAGAGGGGGTGCTGGCTACACCTTC. Residues: CSVIRGGAGYTF.

The rearrangement joins TRBV10-1 to TRBJ2-3, with a weak D call TRBD2 (5 bases). Looked up from germline, CDR1 is WNHNN and CDR2 is SYGVQD (reference sequence). This CDR3 has 15 amino acids. Trimming left V 3 bases short and J 7 bases short, with 17 bases between. In DNA, the CDR3 is TGCGCCAGCAGTGACCAGACTCTGACCGGGAATACGCAGTATTTT. It specifies CASSDQTLTGNTQYF.

The chain links TRBV23-1 to TRBJ2-7; TRBD1 matches 9 bases. TRBV23-1 counts as an open reading frame of uncertain function. CDR3 size: 15 residues. With 4 bases clipped from V and 2 bases from J, the junction kept 6 bases outside the gene matches. Here the CDR3 reads CASSLGQGSAYEQYF. CDR3 bases: TGCGCCAGCAGTCTAGGACAGGGGTCGGCCTACGAGCAGTACTTC.

This clone has at least ten counts. The rearrangement links TRBV7-9 to TRBJ2-3, with no clear D. Trimming cost V 2 bases and J 4 bases, with 10 bases left between them. CDR1 is SEHNR and CDR2 is FQNEAQ in the germline V gene (reference sequence). This CDR3 is built from 14 residues. The chain's CDR3 is CASSLISRPDTQYF. The CDR3, as DNA: TGTGCCAGCAGCTTAATTTCTAGGCCAGATACGCAGTATTTT. Together with reference TRBV7-9 and TRBJ2-3, the CDR3 gives the full variable domain: DTGVSQNPRHKITKRGQNVTFRCDPISEHNRLYWYRQTLGQGPEFLTYFQNEAQLEKSRLLSDRFSAERPKGSFSTLEIQRTEQGDSAMYLCASSLISRPDTQYFGPGTRLTVL.

This clone turned up a few times. CDR3 sequence: CASSLDRPDRNEQFF. CDR3 sequence (DNA): TGTGCCAGCAGCTTGGATCGCCCCGACCGTAATGAGCAGTTCTTC. J is TRBJ2-1 and V is TRBV5-4; D remains unclear. CDR1 is SGHNT, CDR2 YYREEE, per germline (reference sequence). This CDR3 contains 15 residues. V shed 0 bases and J shed 7 bases, with 14 bases lying between them. Variable domain in full (rest from reference TRBV5-4 and TRBJ2-1): ETGVTQSPTHLIKTRGQQVTLRCSSQSGHNTVSWYQQALGQGPQFIFQYYREEENGRGNFPPRFSGLQFPNYSSELNVNALELDDSALYLCASSLDRPDRNEQFFGPGTRLTVL.

This clone was recorded a few times. The rearrangement joins TRBV6-5 to TRBJ2-1; the match to TRBD2 covers 7 bases. This CDR3 region has 12 residues. Germline V gives CDR1 MNHEY, CDR2 SVGAGI. V lost 6 bases and J lost 6; bases outside the gene matches: 2. CDR3 sequence: CASSRTSNEQFF. The CDR3 DNA is TGTGCCAGCAGCAGGACTAGCAATGAGCAGTTCTTC.

This clone has more than one count but fewer than ten. The rearrangement joins TRBV7-2 to TRBJ2-3, with TRBD2 identical over 9 bases. This CDR3 spans 15 amino acids. Per the germline V gene, CDR1 is SGHTA and CDR2 is FQGNSA. V was clipped by 2 bases and J by 3 bases; unmatched bases: 3. CDR3 region: CASSLTAGGTDTQYF. Here the CDR3 DNA reads TGTGCCAGCAGCTTAACCGCGGGAGGGACAGATACGCAGTATTTT.

This clone was observed a few times. V gene TRBV6-5 combines with J gene TRBJ2-5; unclear D gene. V was cut by 4 bases and J by 5 bases, with 17 bases left in between. Germline assignment: CDR1 MNHEY and CDR2 SVGAGI. The CDR3 loop spans 15 amino acids. The CDR3 loop is CASSSAVQDAETQYF. DNA for the CDR3: TGTGCCAGCAGTTCGGCCGTTCAAGATGCGGAGACCCAGTACTTC.

V and J are TRBV6-5 and TRBJ2-5; 7 nucleotides align to TRBD1. This CDR3 contains 11 residues. The V and J ends lost 5 bases and 6 bases, in that order; junction bases with no gene match: 0. Germline-derived CDR1 and CDR2 are MNHEY and SVGAGI. The CDR3 DNA follows: TGTGCCAGCAGTAGGGGGCAGACCCAGTACTTC. The encoded protein is CASSRGQTQYF.

The gene calls are TRBV19 and TRBJ2-7; D unclear. This CDR3 has 15 amino acids. Germline CDR1 is LNHDA and CDR2 is SQIVND (reference sequence). With 6 bases removed from V and 1 base from J, the gap between germline ends came to 16 bases. The CDR3 loop is CASRKPNPRSYEQYF. CDR3 coding DNA: TGTGCCAGTAGAAAACCGAATCCCAGGTCCTACGAGCAGTACTTC.

Only a few counts were recorded for this clone. The chain joins TRBV7-9 to TRBJ2-5, with TRBD1 matching over 9 bases. The CDR3 length is 15 residues. Germline loops: CDR1 SEHNR, CDR2 FQNEAQ (reference sequence). Losses at the gene ends were 5 bases for V and 5 bases for J; bases not matched to a gene: 9. In nucleotides, the CDR3 is TGTGCCAGCAGCAAAATACAGGGGGCGCGGGAGACCCAGTACTTC. This gives the protein CASSKIQGARETQYF.

The chain recombines TRBV7-2 with TRBJ2-2, with 10 bases fitting TRBD2. V lost 6 bases to trimming and J lost 6 bases; unmatched junction nucleotides: 7. The CDR3 loop spans 15 amino acids. Germline V gives CDR1 SGHTA, CDR2 FQGNSA. The CDR3 spells CASSRLAGDPGELFF. CDR3 DNA: TGTGCCAGCAGTCGCCTAGCGGGAGATCCCGGGGAGCTGTTTTTT.

The CDR3 protein is CASSLGLIVNTGELFF. In DNA, the CDR3 is TGTGCCAGCAGCTTGGGCTTGATAGTGAACACCGGGGAGCTGTTTTTT. The chain joins TRBV11-1 to TRBJ2-2; D gene ambiguous. The CDR3 consists of 16 residues. Germline V gene data show CDR1 as SGHAT and CDR2 as FQDESV (reference sequence). Trimming removed 3 bases at V and 1 base at J, with 12 bases between.

This clone has just a few counts. The gene calls are TRBV29-1 and TRBJ1-2; no clear D gene. CDR1 and CDR2 (germline): SQVTM, ANQGSEA. Trimming took 4 bases from V and 1 from J, leaving 10 bases between them. The CDR3 spans 13 residues. The CDR3, as DNA: TGCAGCGTTGCTGCCAGACATAACTATGGCTACACCTTC. Translating gives CSVAARHNYGYTF.

DNA for the CDR3: TGTGCCAGCAGCACTGACAGGTCAAACACTGAAGCTTTCTTT. This codes for CASSTDRSNTEAFF. The chain links TRBV7-9 to TRBJ1-1; possible D gene TRBD1, 6 bases. V shed 5 bases and J shed 2 bases, with 12 bases lying between them. The germline V gene encodes CDR1 SEHNR and CDR2 FQNEAQ (reference sequence). The CDR3 runs 14 residues. Combining the CDR3 with reference TRBV7-9 and TRBJ1-1 gives the whole variable domain DTGVSQNPRHKITKRGQNVTFRCDPISEHNRLYWYRQTLGQGPEFLTYFQNEAQLEKSRLLSDRFSAERPKGSFSTLEIQRTEQGDSAMYLCASSTDRSNTEAFFGQGTRLTVV.

In this sample, this clone turned up a few times. The chain has TRBV28 and TRBJ2-1, with D hard to call. The germline V gene has CDR1 MDHEN and CDR2 SYDVKM. The CDR3 sequence is 16 residues long. V was clipped by 5 bases and J by 6 bases, with 20 bases between them. The CDR3 coding sequence is TGTGCCAGCAGTGCTTCAATTGGCTGGGTTGTCAATGAGCAGTTCTTC. Its translation: CASSASIGWVVNEQFF.

This clone was detected a few times. The chain links TRBV6-5 to TRBJ1-4, with unresolved D. Deletions cut 7 bases from V and 5 bases from J, with 14 bases between. The CDR3 covers 14 residues. Germline V lookup: CDR1 MNHEY, CDR2 SVGAGI. CDR3 region: CASNGRGLNEKLFF. For the CDR3, the DNA is TGTGCCAGCAACGGTAGAGGATTGAATGAAAAACTGTTTTTT.

Note on this clone: The sample holds other DNA sequences that translate to the same CDR3. This chain links TRBV6-6 with TRBJ2-3; D uncertain. The ends were cut back, 0 bases at V and 6 bases at J, with 4 bases in the middle. The CDR3 consists of 12 residues. CDR1 is MNHNY, CDR2 SVGAGI, per germline (reference sequence). The CDR3 nucleotides read TGTGCCAGCAGTTACTCGAAGGATACGCAGTATTTT. Its translation is CASSYSKDTQYF.

The chain is built from TRBV19 and TRBJ2-5; D call uncertain. This CDR3 comprises 16 residues. V lost 5 bases and J lost 5, with 21 bases in between. CDR1 LNHDA and CDR2 SQIVND come from the germline V gene (reference sequence). CDR3 sequence reads: CASSRLDTTGRETQYF. Here the CDR3 DNA reads TGTGCCAGTAGTCGCCTCGACACTACCGGTCGGGAGACCCAGTACTTC.

This clone was picked up a small number of times. This chain uses TRBV11-1 with TRBJ2-3, with 9 bases matching TRBD1. This CDR3 spans 15 amino acids. The germline CDR1 and CDR2 sequences are SGHAT and FQDESV (reference sequence). The V and J ends lost 6 bases and 1 base, in that order; junction bases with no gene match: 5. Written as DNA, the CDR3 is TGTGCCAGCAGTCCCCGGGACAGGGGCACAGATACGCAGTATTTT. Its translation is CASSPRDRGTDTQYF. The full variable domain, with the rest looked up from reference TRBV11-1 and TRBJ2-3, is EAEVAQSPRYKITEKSQAVAFWCDPISGHATLYWYRQILGQGPELLVQFQDESVVDDSQLPKDRFSAERLKGVDSTLKIQPAELGDSAMYLCASSPRDRGTDTQYFGPGTRLTVL.